The rows below give T cell receptor beta chains drawn from one sample of a study of T cell changes during pregnancy in multiple sclerosis. TCRdb's copy holds only in-frame clones and misses some; the assay was immunoSEQ multiplex PCR. The sample consists of fewer than 12,000 clones, about 89% of them appearing once. Sequenced here: CD8+ T cells from peripheral blood mononuclear cells, sampled in the first trimester of pregnancy. The receptor source for this set is a female donor in good health, enrolled as a control in a pregnancy study. The CDR3 runs from the conserved cysteine through the conserved F or W. The order of the fields is V gene, clone size, D gene, J gene, CDR3 protein, CDR3 DNA. The D gene is left open where the match is weak. Part of the rows lack a size; the others show once, few, many or a class for expanded clones.

V gene: TRBV2; clone size: -; D gene: -; J gene: TRBJ1-1; CDR3 protein: CASIYVQNTEAFF; CDR3 DNA: TGTGCCAGCATCTACGTTCAGAACACTGAAGCTTTCTTT
V gene: TRBV11-1; clone size: -; D gene: -; J gene: TRBJ2-1; CDR3 protein: CASSGIPDNYNEQFF; CDR3 DNA: TGTGCCAGCAGCGGAATACCGGACAACTACAATGAGCAGTTCTTC
V gene: TRBV7-9; clone size: -; D gene: -; J gene: TRBJ2-1; CDR3 protein: CASSLNHQNEQFF; CDR3 DNA: TGTGCCAGCAGCCTAAACCACCAAAATGAGCAGTTCTTC
V gene: TRBV5-4; clone size: -; D gene: -; J gene: TRBJ2-7; CDR3 protein: CASSLGLPQTYEQYF; CDR3 DNA: TGTGCCAGCAGCTTGGGACTACCCCAGACCTACGAGCAGTACTTC
V gene: TRBV7-9; clone size: -; D gene: TRBD1; J gene: TRBJ2-7; CDR3 protein: CASSARTGSSYEQYF; CDR3 DNA: TGTGCCAGCAGCGCCCGGACAGGGAGCTCCTACGAGCAGTACTTC
V gene: TRBV4-1; clone size: -; D gene: TRBD1; J gene: TRBJ2-7; CDR3 protein: CASSQEGGHRGNEQYF; CDR3 DNA: TGCGCCAGCAGCCAAGAAGGCGGCCACAGGGGGAACGAGCAGTACTTC
V gene: TRBV13; clone size: -; D gene: -; J gene: TRBJ1-1; CDR3 protein: CASSQKALTEAFF; CDR3 DNA: TGTGCCAGCAGCCAAAAAGCTTTAACTGAAGCTTTCTTT
V gene: TRBV5-6; clone size: -; D gene: TRBD1; J gene: TRBJ1-1; CDR3 protein: CASSWDSLNTEAFF; CDR3 DNA: TGTGCCAGCAGCTGGGACAGTCTGAACACTGAAGCTTTCTTT
V gene: TRBV19; clone size: -; D gene: TRBD1; J gene: TRBJ2-7; CDR3 protein: CASSLKQGSVHEQYF; CDR3 DNA: TGTGCCAGTAGTTTGAAACAGGGGTCGGTCCACGAGCAGTACTTC
V gene: TRBV6-5; clone size: -; D gene: -; J gene: TRBJ1-5; CDR3 protein: CASSLTGQPQHF; CDR3 DNA: TGTGCCAGCTCCCTCACGGGTCAGCCCCAGCATTTT
V gene: TRBV7-3; clone size: -; D gene: -; J gene: TRBJ2-1; CDR3 protein: CASSLMVSSYNEQFF; CDR3 DNA: TGTGCCAGCAGCTTAATGGTCAGCTCCTACAATGAGCAGTTCTTC
V gene: TRBV4-1; clone size: -; D gene: -; J gene: TRBJ1-1; CDR3 protein: CASSPRAGHSIRPEAFF; CDR3 DNA: TGCGCCAGCAGCCCAAGAGCAGGACATTCTATACGTCCTGAAGCTTTCTTT
V gene: TRBV6-4; clone size: -; D gene: TRBD2; J gene: TRBJ2-3; CDR3 protein: CASSDSTGGDTQYF; CDR3 DNA: TGTGCCAGCAGTGACTCTACGGGGGGGGATACGCAGTATTTT
V gene: TRBV4-3; clone size: -; D gene: TRBD2; J gene: TRBJ2-2; CDR3 protein: CASSLRSLAGNTGELFF; CDR3 DNA: TGCGCCAGCAGCTTAAGGTCACTAGCGGGGAACACCGGGGAGCTGTTTTTT
V gene: TRBV4-1; clone size: once; D gene: TRBD2; J gene: TRBJ2-7; CDR3 protein: CASSQDLTSGYEQYF; CDR3 DNA: TGCGCCAGCAGCCAAGATCTAACTAGCGGTTACGAGCAGTACTTC
V gene: TRBV21-1; clone size: once; D gene: -; J gene: TRBJ1-4; CDR3 protein: CARKLGGGDEKLFF; CDR3 DNA: TGTGCCAGGAAACTTGGAGGGGGGGATGAAAAACTGTTTTTT
V gene: TRBV6-1; clone size: -; D gene: -; J gene: TRBJ1-1; CDR3 protein: CASSGQGEAEAFF; CDR3 DNA: TGTGCCAGCAGTGGACAAGGGGAGGCTGAAGCTTTCTTT
V gene: TRBV7-2; clone size: -; D gene: -; J gene: TRBJ2-3; CDR3 protein: CASSLSVKDTQYF; CDR3 DNA: TGTGCCAGCAGCTTATCAGTTAAAGATACGCAGTATTTT
V gene: TRBV30; clone size: -; D gene: TRBD1; J gene: TRBJ1-5; CDR3 protein: CAWSLRGMDQPQHF; CDR3 DNA: TGTGCCTGGAGCCTCAGGGGGATGGATCAGCCCCAGCATTTT
V gene: TRBV5-6; clone size: -; D gene: -; J gene: TRBJ1-2; CDR3 protein: CASLMDSSGDYGYTF; CDR3 DNA: TGTGCCAGCTTAATGGACAGCTCTGGGGACTATGGCTACACCTTC
V gene: TRBV19; clone size: -; D gene: TRBD2; J gene: TRBJ2-1; CDR3 protein: CASSLTSGGYNEQFF; CDR3 DNA: TGTGCCAGTAGTTTGACTAGCGGGGGGTACAATGAGCAGTTCTTC
V gene: TRBV9; clone size: -; D gene: -; J gene: TRBJ1-5; CDR3 protein: CASSVGEGSNQPQHF; CDR3 DNA: TGTGCCAGCAGCGTAGGGGAGGGGAGCAATCAGCCCCAGCATTTT
V gene: TRBV19; clone size: -; D gene: -; J gene: TRBJ1-4; CDR3 protein: CASSPGETTNEKLFF; CDR3 DNA: TGTGCCAGTAGTCCGGGGGAGACGACTAATGAAAAACTGTTTTTT
V gene: TRBV27; clone size: -; D gene: TRBD2; J gene: TRBJ2-3; CDR3 protein: CASSSFVASGGWDTQYF; CDR3 DNA: TGTGCCAGCAGTTCCTTTGTGGCTAGCGGGGGGTGGGATACGCAGTATTTT
V gene: TRBV19; clone size: -; D gene: -; J gene: TRBJ2-3; CDR3 protein: CASSISGTDTQYF; CDR3 DNA: TGTGCCAGTAGTATATCGGGCACAGATACGCAGTATTTT
V gene: TRBV6-1; clone size: -; D gene: TRBD1; J gene: TRBJ2-7; CDR3 protein: CASSEALLRQGAYEQYF; CDR3 DNA: TGTGCCAGCAGTGAAGCGCTTCTTAGACAGGGAGCCTACGAGCAGTACTTC
V gene: TRBV4-3; clone size: -; D gene: TRBD1; J gene: TRBJ2-1; CDR3 protein: CASSQDPGQGWNEQFF; CDR3 DNA: TGCGCCAGCAGCCAAGATCCGGGACAGGGATGGAATGAGCAGTTCTTC
V gene: TRBV6-4; clone size: -; D gene: TRBD2; J gene: TRBJ2-3; CDR3 protein: CASSDSSGGASTDTQYF; CDR3 DNA: TGTGCCAGCAGTGACTCTAGCGGGGGGGCTAGCACAGATACGCAATATTTT
V gene: TRBV4-2; clone size: -; D gene: TRBD1; J gene: TRBJ2-7; CDR3 protein: CASSFSQGESIYEQYF; CDR3 DNA: TGTGCCAGCAGCTTTAGCCAGGGGGAGTCAATCTACGAGCAGTACTTC
V gene: TRBV27; clone size: once; D gene: -; J gene: TRBJ1-2; CDR3 protein: CASSPTDSVPNYGYTF; CDR3 DNA: TGTGCCAGCAGCCCCACAGACAGTGTCCCTAATTATGGCTACACCTTC
V gene: TRBV7-6; clone size: -; D gene: TRBD2; J gene: TRBJ2-1; CDR3 protein: CASSPPSDQRGYNEQFF; CDR3 DNA: TGTGCCAGCAGCCCACCGTCCGACCAGCGGGGCTACAATGAGCAGTTCTTC
V gene: TRBV11-2; clone size: -; D gene: -; J gene: TRBJ2-7; CDR3 protein: CASSSERRGSYEQYF; CDR3 DNA: TGTGCCAGCAGCTCTGAACGCCGGGGCTCCTACGAGCAGTACTTC
V gene: TRBV30; clone size: once; D gene: TRBD1; J gene: TRBJ1-1; CDR3 protein: CAWSCQPGQGPPEAFF; CDR3 DNA: TGTGCCTGGAGTTGCCAACCGGGACAGGGACCGCCAGAAGCTTTCTTT
V gene: TRBV6-4; clone size: -; D gene: TRBD2; J gene: TRBJ2-3; CDR3 protein: CASSDSSGGTDTQYF; CDR3 DNA: TGTGCCAGCAGTGACTCGAGCGGGGGCACAGATACGCAGTATTTT
V gene: TRBV5-1; clone size: -; D gene: -; J gene: TRBJ1-6; CDR3 protein: CASSDPRGTNSPLHF; CDR3 DNA: TGCGCCAGCAGCGATCCTCGGGGGACCAATTCACCCCTCCACTTT
V gene: TRBV6-4; clone size: -; D gene: TRBD1; J gene: TRBJ2-1; CDR3 protein: CASSERPGGWDEQFF; CDR3 DNA: TGTGCCAGCAGCGAGAGGCCAGGGGGCTGGGATGAGCAGTTCTTC
V gene: TRBV4-1; clone size: -; D gene: TRBD2; J gene: TRBJ2-5; CDR3 protein: CASSPLAGYETQYF; CDR3 DNA: TGCGCCAGCAGCCCCCTAGCGGGTTATGAGACCCAGTACTTC
V gene: TRBV18; clone size: -; D gene: TRBD1; J gene: TRBJ1-1; CDR3 protein: CASSEGTVEAFF; CDR3 DNA: TGTGCCAGCTCAGAAGGGACAGTTGAAGCTTTCTTT
V gene: TRBV9; clone size: -; D gene: TRBD2; J gene: TRBJ2-5; CDR3 protein: CASSVERGPKTQYF; CDR3 DNA: TGTGCCAGCAGCGTGGAGCGGGGGCCCAAGACCCAGTACTTC
V gene: TRBV11-2; clone size: -; D gene: -; J gene: TRBJ2-3; CDR3 protein: CASSFSGTSTDTQYF; CDR3 DNA: TGTGCCAGCAGCTTTTCGGGGACTAGCACAGATACGCAGTATTTT
V gene: TRBV5-1; clone size: -; D gene: -; J gene: TRBJ2-4; CDR3 protein: CASSLGSLAKNIQYF; CDR3 DNA: TGCGCCAGCAGCTTGGGATCACTAGCCAAAAACATTCAGTACTTC
V gene: TRBV19; clone size: -; D gene: TRBD2; J gene: TRBJ2-1; CDR3 protein: CASSTKGLAAYNEQFF; CDR3 DNA: TGTGCCAGTAGTACCAAAGGACTAGCGGCCTACAATGAGCAGTTCTTC
V gene: TRBV5-5; clone size: -; D gene: -; J gene: TRBJ2-7; CDR3 protein: CASSFHYEQYF; CDR3 DNA: TGTGCCAGCAGCTTCCACTACGAGCAGTACTTC
V gene: TRBV27; clone size: -; D gene: -; J gene: TRBJ1-2; CDR3 protein: CASSSYRRSVFDGYTF; CDR3 DNA: TGTGCCAGCAGTTCCTACAGGCGTTCGGTCTTCGATGGCTACACCTTC
V gene: TRBV9; clone size: -; D gene: TRBD2; J gene: TRBJ2-5; CDR3 protein: CASSGTSGGIQETQYF; CDR3 DNA: TGTGCCAGCAGCGGGACTAGCGGGGGGATACAAGAGACCCAGTACTTC
V gene: TRBV7-2; clone size: -; D gene: TRBD1; J gene: TRBJ1-2; CDR3 protein: CASSLERDRGAPNYGYTF; CDR3 DNA: TGTGCCAGCAGCTTAGAGCGGGACAGGGGGGCCCCAAACTATGGCTACACCTTC
V gene: TRBV6-5; clone size: -; D gene: TRBD1; J gene: TRBJ1-4; CDR3 protein: CASSYATGTNEKLFF; CDR3 DNA: TGTGCCAGCAGTTATGCGACAGGGACAAATGAAAAACTGTTTTTT
V gene: TRBV11-3; clone size: -; D gene: -; J gene: TRBJ2-7; CDR3 protein: CASSSQKPHEQYF; CDR3 DNA: TGTGCCAGCAGCTCGCAGAAACCCCACGAGCAGTACTTC
V gene: TRBV9; clone size: once; D gene: -; J gene: TRBJ2-3; CDR3 protein: CASSAGLLTDTQYF; CDR3 DNA: TGTGCCAGCAGCGCGGGACTTCTCACAGATACGCAGTATTTT
V gene: TRBV9; clone size: -; D gene: TRBD2; J gene: TRBJ2-7; CDR3 protein: CASSVGTSGYEQYF; CDR3 DNA: TGTGCCAGCAGCGTCGGGACTAGCGGCTACGAGCAGTACTTC
V gene: TRBV4-2; clone size: -; D gene: -; J gene: TRBJ2-7; CDR3 protein: CASSLSVEGEQYF; CDR3 DNA: TGTGCCAGCAGCCTATCTGTGGAGGGCGAGCAGTACTTC
V gene: TRBV7-6; clone size: -; D gene: -; J gene: TRBJ1-1; CDR3 protein: CASSSGQSMNTEAFF; CDR3 DNA: TGTGCCAGCAGCTCAGGACAGAGTATGAACACTGAAGCTTTCTTT
V gene: TRBV4-1; clone size: -; D gene: TRBD2; J gene: TRBJ2-1; CDR3 protein: CASSQYLAGGYNEQFF; CDR3 DNA: TGCGCCAGCAGCCAGTATCTCGCGGGGGGGTACAATGAGCAGTTCTTC
V gene: TRBV7-8; clone size: -; D gene: -; J gene: TRBJ1-5; CDR3 protein: CASSLTDSSNQPQHF; CDR3 DNA: TGTGCCAGCAGCTTAACTGACAGTAGCAATCAGCCCCAGCATTTT
V gene: TRBV4-1; clone size: -; D gene: TRBD2; J gene: TRBJ2-1; CDR3 protein: CASSQAGTSGGLTYNEQFF; CDR3 DNA: TGCGCCAGCAGCCAAGCCGGGACTAGCGGGGGACTAACCTACAATGAGCAGTTCTTC